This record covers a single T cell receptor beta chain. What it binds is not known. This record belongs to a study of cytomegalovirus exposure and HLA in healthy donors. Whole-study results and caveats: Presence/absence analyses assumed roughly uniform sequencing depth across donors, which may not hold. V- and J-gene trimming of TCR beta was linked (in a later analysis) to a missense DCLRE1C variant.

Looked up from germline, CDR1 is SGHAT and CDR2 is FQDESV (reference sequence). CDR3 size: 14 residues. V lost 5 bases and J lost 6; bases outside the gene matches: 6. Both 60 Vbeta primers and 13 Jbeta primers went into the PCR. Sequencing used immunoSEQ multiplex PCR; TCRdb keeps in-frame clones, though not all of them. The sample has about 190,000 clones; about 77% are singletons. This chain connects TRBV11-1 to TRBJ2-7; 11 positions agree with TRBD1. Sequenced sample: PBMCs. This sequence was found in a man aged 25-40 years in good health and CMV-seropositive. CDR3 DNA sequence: TGTGCCAGCAGCCTGGACAGGGGGCGGATCGAGCAGTACTTC. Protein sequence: CASSLDRGRIEQYF.